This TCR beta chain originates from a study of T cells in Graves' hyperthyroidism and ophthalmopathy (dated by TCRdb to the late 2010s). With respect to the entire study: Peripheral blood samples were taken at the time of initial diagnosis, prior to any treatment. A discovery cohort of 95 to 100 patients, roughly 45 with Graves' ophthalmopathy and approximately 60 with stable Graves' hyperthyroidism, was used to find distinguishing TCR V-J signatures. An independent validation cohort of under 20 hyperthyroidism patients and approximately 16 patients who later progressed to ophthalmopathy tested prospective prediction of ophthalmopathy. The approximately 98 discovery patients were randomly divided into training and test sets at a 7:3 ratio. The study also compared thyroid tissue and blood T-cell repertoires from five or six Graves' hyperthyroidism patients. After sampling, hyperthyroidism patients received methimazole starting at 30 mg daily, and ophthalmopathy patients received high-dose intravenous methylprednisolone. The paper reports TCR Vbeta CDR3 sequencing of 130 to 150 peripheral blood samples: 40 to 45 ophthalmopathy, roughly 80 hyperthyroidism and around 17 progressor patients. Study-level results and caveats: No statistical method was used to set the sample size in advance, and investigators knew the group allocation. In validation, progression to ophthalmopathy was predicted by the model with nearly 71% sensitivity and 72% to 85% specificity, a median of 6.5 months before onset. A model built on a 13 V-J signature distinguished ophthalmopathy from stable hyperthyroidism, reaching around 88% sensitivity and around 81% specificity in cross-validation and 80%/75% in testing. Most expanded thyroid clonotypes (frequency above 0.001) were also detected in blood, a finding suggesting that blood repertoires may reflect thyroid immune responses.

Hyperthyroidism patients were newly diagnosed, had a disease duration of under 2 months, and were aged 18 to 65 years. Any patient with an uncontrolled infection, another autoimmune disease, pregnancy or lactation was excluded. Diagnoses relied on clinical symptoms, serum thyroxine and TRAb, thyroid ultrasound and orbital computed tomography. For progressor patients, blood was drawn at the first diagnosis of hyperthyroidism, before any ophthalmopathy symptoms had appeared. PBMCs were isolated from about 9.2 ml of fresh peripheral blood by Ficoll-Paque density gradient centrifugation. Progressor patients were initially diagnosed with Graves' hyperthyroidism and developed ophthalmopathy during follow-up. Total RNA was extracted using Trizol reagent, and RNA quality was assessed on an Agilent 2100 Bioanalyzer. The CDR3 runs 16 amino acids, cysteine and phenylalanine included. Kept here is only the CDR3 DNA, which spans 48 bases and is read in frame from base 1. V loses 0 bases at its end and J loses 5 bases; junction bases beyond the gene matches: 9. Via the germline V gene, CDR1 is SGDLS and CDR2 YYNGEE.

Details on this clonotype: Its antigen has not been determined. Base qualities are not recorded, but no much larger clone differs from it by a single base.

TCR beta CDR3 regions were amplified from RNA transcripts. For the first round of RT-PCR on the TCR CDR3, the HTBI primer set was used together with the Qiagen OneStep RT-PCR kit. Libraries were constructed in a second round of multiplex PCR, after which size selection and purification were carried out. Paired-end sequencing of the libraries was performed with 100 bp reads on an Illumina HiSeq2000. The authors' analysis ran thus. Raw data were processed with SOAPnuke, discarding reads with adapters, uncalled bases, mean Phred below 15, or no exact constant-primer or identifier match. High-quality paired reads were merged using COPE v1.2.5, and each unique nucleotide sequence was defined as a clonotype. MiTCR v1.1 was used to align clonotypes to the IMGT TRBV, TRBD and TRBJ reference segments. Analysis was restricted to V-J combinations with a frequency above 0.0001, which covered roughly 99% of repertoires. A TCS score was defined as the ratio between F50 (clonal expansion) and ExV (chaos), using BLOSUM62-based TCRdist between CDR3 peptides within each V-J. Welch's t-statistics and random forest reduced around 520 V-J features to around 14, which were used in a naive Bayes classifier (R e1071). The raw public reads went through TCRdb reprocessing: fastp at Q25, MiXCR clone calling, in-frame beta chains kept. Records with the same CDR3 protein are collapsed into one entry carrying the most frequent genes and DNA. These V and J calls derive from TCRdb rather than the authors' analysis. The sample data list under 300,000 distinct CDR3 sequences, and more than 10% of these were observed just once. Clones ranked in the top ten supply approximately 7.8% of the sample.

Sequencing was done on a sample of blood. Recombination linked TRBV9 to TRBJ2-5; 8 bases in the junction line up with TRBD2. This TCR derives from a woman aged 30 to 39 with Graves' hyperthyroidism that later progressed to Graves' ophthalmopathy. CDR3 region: CASSVAPSGSGETQYF. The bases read TGTGCCAGCAGCGTAGCTCCTAGCGGGTCCGGGGAGACCCAGTACTTC.